Sequencing of this TCR beta chain was carried out in a study of cytomegalovirus exposure and HLA in healthy donors. Germline CDR1 LGHNT, CDR2 FRNRAP. There are 11 residues in the CDR3. V lost 5 bases, J lost 9 bases, and 11 bases lay in between. The sample holds one count of this clone. The antigen is unknown. The study's findings and limits: The only immune exposure information that was available was CMV serostatus. In a later analysis, specific HLA alleles were associated with around 17,000 TCR beta sequences at a 0.05 false discovery rate. It is likely that the observed cluster of highly shared sequence variants was a sequencing artifact.

The PCR was carried out with 60 Vbeta primers and 13 Jbeta primers. Repertoires were generated with immunoSEQ multiplex PCR, while TCRdb's copy carries only in-frame clones and drops some. The data contain about 150,000 clones, approximately 63% of them seen just once; the ten biggest clones take up 2.1%. The J gene is TRBJ2-7, the V gene TRBV12-5; tentative D call: TRBD2 (5 bases). This clonotype was obtained from a woman between 55 and 75 years old in good health and CMV-seropositive. Material for sequencing was PBMCs. In DNA form, the CDR3 reads TGTGCTAGTGGTCCCCCGGCGGGGCAGTACTTC. It is translated as CASGPPAGQYF.